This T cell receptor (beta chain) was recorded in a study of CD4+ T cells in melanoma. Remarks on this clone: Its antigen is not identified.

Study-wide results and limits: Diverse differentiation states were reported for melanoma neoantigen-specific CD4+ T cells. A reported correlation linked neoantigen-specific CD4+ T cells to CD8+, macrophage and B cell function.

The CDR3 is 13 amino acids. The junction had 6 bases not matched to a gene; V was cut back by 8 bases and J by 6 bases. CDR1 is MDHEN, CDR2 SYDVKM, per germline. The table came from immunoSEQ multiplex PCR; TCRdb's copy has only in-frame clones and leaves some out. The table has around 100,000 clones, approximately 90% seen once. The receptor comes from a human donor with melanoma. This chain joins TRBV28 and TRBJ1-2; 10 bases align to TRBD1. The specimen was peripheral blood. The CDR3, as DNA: TGTGCCAGCGGGACAGGGGCGCGTCATGGCTACACCTTC. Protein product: CASGTGARHGYTF.